The subject of this entry is one T cell receptor (beta chain). Its antigen is undetermined. The sample comes from a study of cytomegalovirus exposure and HLA in healthy donors. Findings and caveats of the study: A later analysis linked a missense DCLRE1C variant to TCR beta V- and J-gene trimming.

Primers: 60 Vbeta forward and 13 Jbeta reverse. Data came from immunoSEQ multiplex PCR; TCRdb stores just in-frame clones and leaves some out. The table lists some 160,000 clones, approximately 81% of them singletons, with approximately 2.5% in the top ten. The CDR3 totals 14 residues. The V gene's germline CDR1 is SNHLY and CDR2 FYNNEI. Trimming pared 3 bases from V and 0 bases from J, leaving 7 bases between. The chain carries TRBV2 and TRBJ2-3, with D unresolved. The origin of this receptor is a young man in good health and CMV-seropositive. Sequenced sample: PBMCs. CDR3 DNA: TGTGCCAGCAGTGAGTCGGTTAGCACAGATACGCAGTATTTT. Protein: CASSESVSTDTQYF.